This T cell receptor (beta chain) was found in a study of control samples from healthy donors and cancer patients. Here immunoSEQ multiplex PCR was the method, and the copy in TCRdb shows in-frame clones only, minus some. The sample includes 160,000 or so clones, about 93% seen only once; the top ten take under 2.5%. CDR3 length equals 12 residues. Per germline, CDR1 WNHNN and CDR2 SYGVQD (reference sequence). The V end lost 5 bases, the J end lost 7 bases, and 11 bases lay between the germline ends. The sequencing input was blood. The clonotype originates from a man aged 50-59 years in good health. The chain combines TRBV10-1 with TRBJ1-2; D possibly corresponds to TRBD1 (5 bases). The CDR3 coding sequence is TGCGCCAGCAGTACCGGGACGTCTGGCTACACCTTC. This translates into CASSTGTSGYTF.